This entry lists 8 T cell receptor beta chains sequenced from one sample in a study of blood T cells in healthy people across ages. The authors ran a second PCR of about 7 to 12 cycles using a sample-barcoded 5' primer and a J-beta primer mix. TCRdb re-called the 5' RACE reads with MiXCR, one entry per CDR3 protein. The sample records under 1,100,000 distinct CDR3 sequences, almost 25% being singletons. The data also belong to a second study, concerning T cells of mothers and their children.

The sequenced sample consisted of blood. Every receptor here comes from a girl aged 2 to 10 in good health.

In DNA form, the CDR3 reads TGCAGCCCGGACAGGGAGACCCAGTACTTC. Translated, it gives CSPDRETQYF. The rearrangement uses TRBV29-1 and TRBJ2-5, with 7 positions matching TRBD1. J gave up 5 bases and V 8 bases, and 2 bases lay outside the gene matches. Germline CDR1 SQVTM, CDR2 ANQGSEA. The CDR3 spans 10 residues.

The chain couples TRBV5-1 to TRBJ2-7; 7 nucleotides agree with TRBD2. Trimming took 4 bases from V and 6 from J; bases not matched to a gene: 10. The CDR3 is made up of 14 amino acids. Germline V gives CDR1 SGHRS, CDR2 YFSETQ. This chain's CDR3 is CASSSGMPLIEQYF. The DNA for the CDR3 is TGCGCCAGCAGCAGCGGGATGCCGCTGATCGAGCAGTACTTC.

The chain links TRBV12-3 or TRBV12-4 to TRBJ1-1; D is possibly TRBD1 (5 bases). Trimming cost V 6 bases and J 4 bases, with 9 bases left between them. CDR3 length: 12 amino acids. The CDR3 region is CASRPGTTEAFF. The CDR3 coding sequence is TGTGCCAGCAGACCCGGGACCACTGAAGCTTTCTTT.

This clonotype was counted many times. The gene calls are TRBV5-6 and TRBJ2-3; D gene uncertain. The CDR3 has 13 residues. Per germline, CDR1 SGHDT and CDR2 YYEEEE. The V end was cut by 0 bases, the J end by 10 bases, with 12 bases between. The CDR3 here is CASSLVATAPQYF. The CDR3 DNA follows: TGTGCCAGCAGCTTGGTTGCCACCGCCCCGCAGTATTTT.

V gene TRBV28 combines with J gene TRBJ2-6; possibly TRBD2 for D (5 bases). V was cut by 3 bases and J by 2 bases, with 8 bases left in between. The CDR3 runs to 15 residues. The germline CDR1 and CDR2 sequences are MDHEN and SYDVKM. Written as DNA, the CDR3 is TGTGCCAGCAGTTTTCTGCGGGCTGGGGCCAACGTCCTGACTTTC. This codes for CASSFLRAGANVLTF.

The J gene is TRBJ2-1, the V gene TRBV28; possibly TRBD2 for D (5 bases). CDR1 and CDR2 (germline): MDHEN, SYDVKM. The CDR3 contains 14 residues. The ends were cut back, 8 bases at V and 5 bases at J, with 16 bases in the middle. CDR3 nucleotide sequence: TGTGCCAGCTCTTTGGTGGGAGAGGACAATGAGCAGTTCTTC. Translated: CASSLVGEDNEQFF.

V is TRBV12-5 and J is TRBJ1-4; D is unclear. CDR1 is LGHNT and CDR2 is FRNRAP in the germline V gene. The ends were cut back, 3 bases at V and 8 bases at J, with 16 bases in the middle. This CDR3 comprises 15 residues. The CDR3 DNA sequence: TGTGCTAGTGGTTTTATGGTGAACTCTAGAGAAAAACTGTTTTTT. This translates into CASGFMVNSREKLFF.

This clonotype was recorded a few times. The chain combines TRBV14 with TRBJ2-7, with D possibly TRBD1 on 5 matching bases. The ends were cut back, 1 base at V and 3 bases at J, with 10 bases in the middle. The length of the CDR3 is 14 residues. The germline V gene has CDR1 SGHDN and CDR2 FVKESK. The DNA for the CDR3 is TGTGCCAGCAGCCAAGCACAGGCTTACTACGAGCAGTACTTC. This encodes CASSQAQAYYEQYF.